Below are 25 T cell receptor beta chains sequenced from a single sample in a study of OX40 agonist ivuxolimab in advanced cancers. Sequencing was performed with immunoSEQ multiplex PCR; in TCRdb, only in-frame clones are kept and a portion is missing. The sample lists about 98,000 clones; about 92% were seen once. The sample was CD4+ or CD8+ T cells sorted from blood, taken in a trial of the OX40 agonist ivuxolimab. All receptors come from an adult with an advanced solid tumor such as melanoma, head and neck, liver or kidney cancer.

CDR3 region: CASSVLAGLYNEQFF. CDR3 in DNA: TGTGCCAGCAGCGTCCTAGCGGGACTTTACAATGAGCAGTTCTTC. The chain couples TRBV9 to TRBJ2-1; 9 nucleotides align to TRBD2. This CDR3 has 15 residues. After removal of 2 bases from V and 4 bases from J, the junction contained 4 bases not matched to a gene. Per the germline V gene, CDR1 is SGDLS and CDR2 is YYNGEE.

The chain is built from TRBV6-5 and TRBJ1-1; D may be TRBD1 (6 bases). The CDR3 is 13 residues long. Germline loops: CDR1 MNHEY, CDR2 SVGAGI. Trimming took 6 bases from V and 3 from J, leaving 11 bases between them. The CDR3 loop reads CASSRNRDTEAFF. The CDR3 DNA reads TGTGCCAGCAGCCGAAACAGGGACACTGAAGCTTTCTTT.

J is TRBJ1-5 and V is TRBV12-5; a weak D match, TRBD1 (5 bases). V was shortened by 0 bases and J by 5 bases, with 5 bases between the two germline ends. The CDR3 totals 13 residues. Germline V gene lookup returns CDR1 LGHNT and CDR2 FRNRAP. The CDR3 DNA reads TGTGCTAGTGGTTTGGTAGGGGATCAGCCCCAGCATTTT. It encodes CASGLVGDQPQHF. Full variable domain (outside the CDR3, taken from reference TRBV12-5 and TRBJ1-5): DARVTQTPRHKVTEMGQEVTMRCQPILGHNTVFWYRQTMMQGLELLAYFRNRAPLDDSGMPKDRFSAEMPDATLATLKIQPSEPRDSAVYFCASGLVGDQPQHFGDGTRLSIL.

V and J are TRBV28 and TRBJ1-6; D is unresolved. The CDR3 covers 15 residues. V gave up 1 base and J gave up 5 bases, with 9 bases separating them. Germline CDR1 and CDR2: MDHEN and SYDVKM. The CDR3 region is CASSLSSGDNSPLHF. The CDR3 DNA is TGTGCCAGCAGTTTATCGTCCGGGGATAATTCACCCCTCCACTTT.

The chain has TRBV5-5 and TRBJ1-6; D might be TRBD1 (5 bases). Per germline, CDR1 SGHKS and CDR2 YYEKEE (reference sequence). This CDR3 has 15 amino acids. Deletions cut 1 base from V and 6 bases from J, with 11 bases between. CDR3 residues: CASSLSPGANSPLHF. The CDR3 DNA sequence: TGTGCCAGCAGCTTGAGTCCCGGGGCTAATTCACCCCTCCACTTT.

The chain combines TRBV5-6 with TRBJ2-3, with D hard to call. The CDR3 runs to 13 residues. Germline V gene sequence: CDR1 SGHDT, CDR2 YYEEEE. Trimming pared 6 bases from V and 4 bases from J, leaving 12 bases between. CDR3 residues: CASTRRVPDTQYF. The CDR3 coding sequence is TGTGCCAGCACCCGAAGGGTCCCAGATACGCAGTATTTT.

The chain is built from TRBV30 and TRBJ1-1; no reliable D call. Per germline, CDR1 GTSNPN and CDR2 SVGIG (reference sequence). This CDR3 comprises 13 residues. The V gene lost 5 bases and the J gene lost 0 bases, with 10 bases spanning the gap. CDR3 DNA sequence: TGTGCCTGGGACGGTTTCATGAACACTGAAGCTTTCTTT. Residues: CAWDGFMNTEAFF.

This rearrangement joins TRBV7-2 to TRBJ2-7; D might be TRBD1 (5 bases). CDR1 is SGHTA and CDR2 is FQGNSA in the germline V gene. The CDR3 has 15 residues. The V end lost 4 bases, the J end lost 3 bases, and 16 bases lay between the germline ends. The CDR3 loop reads CASSSRQTLGYEQYF. CDR3 sequence (DNA): TGTGCCAGCAGCTCGCGACAGACCCTCGGCTACGAGCAGTACTTC.

J is TRBJ1-5 and V is TRBV6-1, with D perhaps matching TRBD1 (6 bases). V was trimmed by 6 bases and J by 5 bases, leaving 14 bases between them. The CDR3 covers 14 residues. Looked up from germline, CDR1 is MNHNS and CDR2 is SASEGT. The CDR3 DNA reads as TGTGCCAGCAGCGAGACAGGCCCGGATCAGCCCCAGCATTTT. This sequence encodes CASSETGPDQPQHF.

CDR3 sequence reads: CASSLNGRGDYGYTF. The CDR3 DNA is TGTGCCAGCAGCTTAAATGGCAGGGGCGACTATGGCTACACCTTC. The chain uses TRBV7-8 and TRBJ1-2; D possibly corresponds to TRBD1 (6 bases). The V end lost 2 bases, the J end lost 3 bases, and 13 bases lay between the germline ends. Germline V gives CDR1 SGHVS, CDR2 FQNEAQ. This CDR3 region has 15 residues.

The gene calls are TRBV30 and TRBJ2-1, with TRBD2 identical over 9 bases. The CDR3 is made up of 13 amino acids. Germline values: CDR1 GTSNPN, CDR2 SVGIG (reference sequence). Trimming cost V 3 bases and J 6 bases; bases outside gene matches: 3. In DNA, the CDR3 is TGTGCCTGGAGGGAAGCGGGGGGCAATGAGCAGTTCTTC. Its translation: CAWREAGGNEQFF.

The V and J genes are TRBV30 and TRBJ2-1, with TRBD2 identical over 8 bases. Trimming at V came to 2 bases and at J to 5 bases, leaving 5 bases not matched to a gene. CDR1 is GTSNPN and CDR2 is SVGIG in the germline V gene (reference sequence). The CDR3 is 14 residues long. The CDR3 bases are TGTGCCTGGAGTCGCGGGGGGCAGGACAATGAGCAGTTCTTC. It yields the protein CAWSRGGQDNEQFF.

The V call is TRBV6-5, the J call TRBJ1-5, with 10 bases lining up with TRBD1. V gave up 6 bases and J gave up 6 bases; unmatched junction bases: 8. The CDR3 covers 15 residues. The germline V gene has CDR1 MNHEY and CDR2 SVGAGI. The CDR3: CASSRGQGVVQPQHF. The CDR3, as DNA: TGTGCCAGCAGCCGTGGACAGGGGGTAGTTCAGCCCCAGCATTTT.

The chain joins TRBV28 to TRBJ2-1; 8 nucleotides line up with TRBD2. The J segment lost 4 bases and the V segment lost 6 bases, leaving 11 bases of the junction unmatched. The CDR3 extends over 16 amino acids. Germline V gives CDR1 MDHEN, CDR2 SYDVKM. The CDR3 reads CASRTPATSGYNEQFF. CDR3 nucleotide sequence: TGTGCCAGCAGAACGCCCGCAACTAGCGGATACAATGAGCAGTTCTTC. Variable domain in full (rest from reference TRBV28 and TRBJ2-1): DVKVTQSSRYLVKRTGEKVFLECVQDMDHENMFWYRQDPGLGLRLIYFSYDVKMKEKGDIPEGYSVSREKKERFSLILESASTNQTSMYLCASRTPATSGYNEQFFGPGTRLTVL.

This clone was counted a single time. The V gene is TRBV7-3, the J gene TRBJ1-1; D is possibly TRBD1 (6 bases). V was pared by 5 bases and J by 4 bases, with 20 bases between. Germline V gene lookup returns CDR1 SGHTA and CDR2 FQGTGA. The length of the CDR3 is 16 residues. The DNA of the CDR3 is TGTGCCAGCAGCGACAAACGAGGGGGTCCGGGCACTGAAGCTTTCTTT. Its protein product is CASSDKRGGPGTEAFF.

V and J are TRBV11-3 and TRBJ1-1, with 8 nucleotides matching TRBD1. The length of the CDR3 is 15 residues. Germline trimming cut 1 base from V and 4 bases from J; bases unmatched to any gene: 5. In germline, CDR1 is SGHNT, CDR2 YENEEA. The CDR3 bases are TGTGCCAGCAGCTTAGTAATCGGGACAGGCACTGAAGCTTTCTTT. It is translated as CASSLVIGTGTEAFF.

The genes are TRBV11-3 and TRBJ2-7; D not resolved. V lost 5 bases and J lost 2, with 13 bases in between. The CDR3 consists of 14 residues. The germline CDR1 and CDR2 sequences are SGHNT and YENEEA. The CDR3 loop reads CASSPNGDTYEQYV. In DNA, the CDR3 is TGTGCCAGCAGCCCTAATGGGGATACCTACGAGCAGTACGTC.

This rearrangement joins TRBV9 to TRBJ2-7, with 10 bases identical to TRBD2. CDR3 size: 15 residues. CDR1 is SGDLS and CDR2 is YYNGEE in the germline V gene. J gave up 0 bases and V 3 bases, and 3 bases lay outside the gene matches. The CDR3 DNA follows: TGTGCCAGCAGCGAAGCTAGCGGGGGCTCCTACGAGCAGTACTTC. Amino acid sequence: CASSEASGGSYEQYF.

This clone was seen only once. The V and J genes are TRBV4-3 and TRBJ1-5, with no clear D. The length of the CDR3 is 15 residues. The germline V gene has CDR1 LGHNA and CDR2 YSLEER. V was cut by 1 base and J by 0 bases, with 7 bases left in between. CDR3 protein: CASSQGLYSNQPQHF. The CDR3 DNA is TGCGCCAGCAGCCAAGGATTATATAGCAATCAGCCCCAGCATTTT.

The chain's CDR3 is CATSRADGYNYEQYF. CDR3 nucleotide sequence: TGTGCCACCAGCAGGGCGGACGGGTACAACTACGAGCAGTACTTC. The rearrangement uses TRBV15 and TRBJ2-7; D is undetermined. Trimming pared 3 bases from V and 3 bases from J, leaving 15 bases between. CDR1 is LNHNV and CDR2 is YYDKDF in the germline V gene (reference sequence). The CDR3 extends over 15 amino acids.

V gene TRBV30 combines with J gene TRBJ1-5, with 10 bases that match TRBD1. This CDR3 is built from 16 residues. Trimming at V came to 5 bases and at J to 4 bases, leaving 11 bases not matched to a gene. The germline V gene encodes CDR1 GTSNPN and CDR2 SVGIG (reference sequence). Here the CDR3 DNA reads TGTGCCTGGGCGGATGACGGACAGGGGGGAAATCAGCCCCAGCATTTT. Translated: CAWADDGQGGNQPQHF.

V is TRBV4-3 and J is TRBJ2-7; D call uncertain. The CDR3 loop spans 15 amino acids. CDR1 is LGHNA and CDR2 is YSLEER in the germline V gene. V lost 3 bases, J lost 3 bases, and 15 bases lay in between. The CDR3 spells CASSHPGPVGYEQYF. The CDR3, as DNA: TGCGCCAGCAGCCACCCCGGCCCAGTAGGCTACGAGCAGTACTTC.

V and J are TRBV25-1 and TRBJ1-1; D is perhaps TRBD1 (5 bases). Germline assignment: CDR1 MGHDK and CDR2 SYGVNS. The length of the CDR3 is 13 residues. The V and J ends lost 10 bases and 5 bases respectively, with 17 bases between them. CDR3 sequence: CATKGQGVTEAFF. CDR3 in DNA: TGTGCCACCAAAGGGCAGGGAGTAACTGAAGCTTTCTTT.

The J gene is TRBJ2-1, the V gene TRBV10-3; the match to TRBD1 covers 7 bases. Unmatched junction bases numbered 5, after V lost 0 bases and J lost 0 bases. This CDR3 has 17 amino acids. Germline lookup yields CDR1 ENHRY and CDR2 SYGVKD. The chain's CDR3 is CAISESKGDSSYNEQFF. CDR3 DNA sequence: TGTGCCATCAGTGAGTCGAAAGGGGACAGCTCCTACAATGAGCAGTTCTTC.

The chain carries TRBV5-1 and TRBJ2-1; 10 bases agree with TRBD2. The germline V gene encodes CDR1 SGHRS and CDR2 YFSETQ. V was pared by 4 bases and J by 7 bases, with 14 bases of the junction left unmatched. This CDR3 spans 17 amino acids. The CDR3 protein is CASSPLYLAGARNEQFF. The CDR3 bases are TGCGCCAGCAGCCCCCTATACCTAGCGGGAGCACGGAATGAGCAGTTCTTC. The entire variable domain, with the rest obtained from reference TRBV5-1 and TRBJ2-1, is as follows: KAGVTQTPRYLIKTRGQQVTLSCSPISGHRSVSWYQQTPGQGLQFLFEYFSETQRNKGNFPGRFSGRQFSNSRSEMNVSTLELGDSALYLCASSPLYLAGARNEQFFGPGTRLTVL.